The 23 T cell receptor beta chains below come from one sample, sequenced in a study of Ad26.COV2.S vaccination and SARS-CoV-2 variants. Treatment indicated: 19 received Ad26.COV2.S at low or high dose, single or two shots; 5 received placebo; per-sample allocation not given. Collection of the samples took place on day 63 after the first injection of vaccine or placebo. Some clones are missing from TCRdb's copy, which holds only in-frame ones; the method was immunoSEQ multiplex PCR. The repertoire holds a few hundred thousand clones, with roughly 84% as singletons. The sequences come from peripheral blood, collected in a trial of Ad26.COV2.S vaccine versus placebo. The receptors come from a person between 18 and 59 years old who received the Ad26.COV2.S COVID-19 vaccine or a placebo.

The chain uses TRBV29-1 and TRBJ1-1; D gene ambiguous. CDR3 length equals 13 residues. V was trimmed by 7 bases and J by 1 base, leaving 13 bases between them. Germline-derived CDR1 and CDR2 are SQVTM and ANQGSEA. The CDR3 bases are TGCAGCGCGTACACACTGGGGAACACTGAAGCTTTCTTT. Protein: CSAYTLGNTEAFF.

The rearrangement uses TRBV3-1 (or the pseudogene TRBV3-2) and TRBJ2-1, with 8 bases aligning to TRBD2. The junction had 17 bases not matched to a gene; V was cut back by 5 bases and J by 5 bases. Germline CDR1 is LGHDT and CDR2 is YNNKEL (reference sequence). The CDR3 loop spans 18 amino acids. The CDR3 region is CASSDGITGTRENNEQFF. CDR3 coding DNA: TGTGCCAGCAGCGATGGAATAACCGGGACTAGAGAAAACAATGAGCAGTTCTTC.

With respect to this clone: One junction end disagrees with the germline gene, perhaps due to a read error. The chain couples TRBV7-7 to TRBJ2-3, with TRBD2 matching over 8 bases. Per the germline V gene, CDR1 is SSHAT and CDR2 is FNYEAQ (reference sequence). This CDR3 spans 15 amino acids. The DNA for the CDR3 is TGTGCTAGCAGCTCGGGAGCGGGGGCTTGGGATACGCAGTATTTT. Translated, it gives CASSSGAGAWDTQYF.

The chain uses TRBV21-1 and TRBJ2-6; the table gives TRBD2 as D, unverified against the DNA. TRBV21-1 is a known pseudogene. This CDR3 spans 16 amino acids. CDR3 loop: CASSRGTVSGANVLTF. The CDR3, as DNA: TGTGCCAGCAGCAGAGGTACTGTCTCTGGGGCCAACGTCCTGACTTTC.

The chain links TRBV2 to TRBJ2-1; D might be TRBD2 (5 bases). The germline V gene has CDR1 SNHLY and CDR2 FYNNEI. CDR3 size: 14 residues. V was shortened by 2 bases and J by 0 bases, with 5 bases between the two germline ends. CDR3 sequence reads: CASSELASYNEQFF. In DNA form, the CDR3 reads TGTGCCAGCAGTGAACTAGCCTCCTACAATGAGCAGTTCTTC.

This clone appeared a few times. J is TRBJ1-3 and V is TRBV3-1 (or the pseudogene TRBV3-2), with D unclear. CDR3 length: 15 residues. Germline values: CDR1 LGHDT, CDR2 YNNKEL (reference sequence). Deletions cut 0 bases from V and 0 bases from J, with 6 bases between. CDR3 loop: CASSQDGDSGNTIYF. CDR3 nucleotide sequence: TGTGCCAGCAGCCAAGATGGGGACTCTGGAAACACCATATATTTT.

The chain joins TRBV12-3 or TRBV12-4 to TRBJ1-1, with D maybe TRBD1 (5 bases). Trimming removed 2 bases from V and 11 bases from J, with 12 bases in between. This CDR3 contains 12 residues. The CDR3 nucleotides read TGTGCCAGCAGTTTAATGGGGCAGCGGGCTTTCTTT. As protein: CASSLMGQRAFF.

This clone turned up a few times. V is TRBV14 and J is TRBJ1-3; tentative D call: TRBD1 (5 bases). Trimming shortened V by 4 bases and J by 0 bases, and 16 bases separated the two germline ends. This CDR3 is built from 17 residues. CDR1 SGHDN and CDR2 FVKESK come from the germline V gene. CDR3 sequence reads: CASSPGLRPGSGNTIYF. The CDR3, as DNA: TGTGCCAGCAGCCCGGGACTTCGTCCAGGCTCTGGAAACACCATATATTTT.

This CDR3 reads CAISESRQGRGGNQPQHF. The CDR3 DNA sequence: TGTGCCATCAGTGAGTCCAGACAGGGTAGGGGTGGCAATCAGCCCCAGCATTTT. This sequence joins TRBV10-3 and TRBJ1-5; 7 bases agree with TRBD1. J lost 2 bases, V lost 0 bases, and 10 bases had no gene match. The CDR3 extends over 18 amino acids. Germline V lookup: CDR1 ENHRY, CDR2 SYGVKD.

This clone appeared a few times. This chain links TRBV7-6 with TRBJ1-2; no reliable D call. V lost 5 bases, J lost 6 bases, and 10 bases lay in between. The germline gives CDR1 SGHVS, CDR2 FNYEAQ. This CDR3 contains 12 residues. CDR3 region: CASSMYSDGYTF. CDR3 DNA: TGTGCCAGCAGCATGTATTCGGATGGCTACACCTTC.

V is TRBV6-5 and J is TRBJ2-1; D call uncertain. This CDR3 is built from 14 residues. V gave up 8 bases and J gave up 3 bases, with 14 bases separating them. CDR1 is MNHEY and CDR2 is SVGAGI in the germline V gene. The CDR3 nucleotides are TGTGCCAGCCTACCATCCTCAAGCTACAATGAGCAGTTCTTC. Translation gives CASLPSSSYNEQFF.

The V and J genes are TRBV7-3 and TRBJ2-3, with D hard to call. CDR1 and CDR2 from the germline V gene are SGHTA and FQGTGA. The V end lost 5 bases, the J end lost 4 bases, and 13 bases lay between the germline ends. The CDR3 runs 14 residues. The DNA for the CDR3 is TGTGCCAGCAGCCCGCGACAAGAGTCAGATACGCAGTATTTT. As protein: CASSPRQESDTQYF.

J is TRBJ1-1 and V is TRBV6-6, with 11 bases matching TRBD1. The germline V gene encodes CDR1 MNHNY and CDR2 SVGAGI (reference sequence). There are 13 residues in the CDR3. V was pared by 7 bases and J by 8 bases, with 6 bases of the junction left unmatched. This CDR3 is CASNGQGAREAFF. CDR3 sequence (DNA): TGTGCCAGCAATGGACAGGGGGCGAGGGAAGCTTTCTTT.

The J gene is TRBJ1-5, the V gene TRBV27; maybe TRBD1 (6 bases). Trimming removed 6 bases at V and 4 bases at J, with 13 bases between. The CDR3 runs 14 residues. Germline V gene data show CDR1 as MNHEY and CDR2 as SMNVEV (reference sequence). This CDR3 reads CASRGAGANQPQHF. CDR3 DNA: TGTGCCAGCAGGGGGGCAGGGGCTAATCAGCCCCAGCATTTT.

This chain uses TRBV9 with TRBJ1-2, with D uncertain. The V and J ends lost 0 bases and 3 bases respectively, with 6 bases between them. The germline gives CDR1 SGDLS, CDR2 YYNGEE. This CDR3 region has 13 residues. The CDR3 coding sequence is TGTGCCAGCAGCGTAGAAGGGTACTATGGCTACACCTTC. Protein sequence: CASSVEGYYGYTF. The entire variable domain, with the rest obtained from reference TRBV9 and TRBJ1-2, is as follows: DSGVTQTPKHLITATGQRVTLRCSPRSGDLSVYWYQQSLDQGLQFLIQYYNGEERAKGNILERFSAQQFPDLHSELNLSSLELGDSALYFCASSVEGYYGYTFGSGTRLTVV.

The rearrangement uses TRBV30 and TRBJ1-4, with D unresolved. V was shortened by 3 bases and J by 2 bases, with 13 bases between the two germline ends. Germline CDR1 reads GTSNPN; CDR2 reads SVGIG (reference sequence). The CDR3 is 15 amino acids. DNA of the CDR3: TGTGCCTGGAGGGCGGGCAGAAAGACTAATGAAAAACTGTTTTTT. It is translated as CAWRAGRKTNEKLFF.

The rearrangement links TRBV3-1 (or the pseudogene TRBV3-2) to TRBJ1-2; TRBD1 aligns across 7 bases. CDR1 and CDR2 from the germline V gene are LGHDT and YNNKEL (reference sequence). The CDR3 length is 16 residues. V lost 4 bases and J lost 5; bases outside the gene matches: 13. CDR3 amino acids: CASSPDQGGLRYGYTF. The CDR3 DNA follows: TGTGCCAGCAGCCCGGATCAGGGGGGCCTCAGGTATGGCTACACCTTC.

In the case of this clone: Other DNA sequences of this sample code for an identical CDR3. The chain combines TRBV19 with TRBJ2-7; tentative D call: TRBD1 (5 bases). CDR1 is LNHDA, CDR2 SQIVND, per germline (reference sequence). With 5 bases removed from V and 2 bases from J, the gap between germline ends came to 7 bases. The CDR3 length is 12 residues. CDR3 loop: CASSPDTYEQYF. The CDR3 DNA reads TGTGCCAGTAGTCCGGACACCTACGAGCAGTACTTC.

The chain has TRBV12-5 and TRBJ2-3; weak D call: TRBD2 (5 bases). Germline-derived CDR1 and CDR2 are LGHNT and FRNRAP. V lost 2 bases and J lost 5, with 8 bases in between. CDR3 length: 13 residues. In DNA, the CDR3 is TGTGCTAGTGGTTTGCCCGCGGGAGATACGCAGTATTTT. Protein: CASGLPAGDTQYF.

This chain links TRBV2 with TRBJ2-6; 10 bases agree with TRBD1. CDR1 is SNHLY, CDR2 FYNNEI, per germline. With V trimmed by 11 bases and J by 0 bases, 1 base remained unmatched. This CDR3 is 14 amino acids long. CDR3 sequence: CAGQGGSGANVLTF. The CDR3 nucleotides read TGTGCCGGACAGGGGGGCTCTGGGGCCAACGTCCTGACTTTC.

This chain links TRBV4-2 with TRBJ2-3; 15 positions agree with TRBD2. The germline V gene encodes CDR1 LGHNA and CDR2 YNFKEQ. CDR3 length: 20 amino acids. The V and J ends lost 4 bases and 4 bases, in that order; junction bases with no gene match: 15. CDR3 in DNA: TGTGCCAGCAGCCTGGGACTAGCGGGGGGCCCCTCCTCCCGGGCAGATACGCAGTATTTT. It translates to CASSLGLAGGPSSRADTQYF.

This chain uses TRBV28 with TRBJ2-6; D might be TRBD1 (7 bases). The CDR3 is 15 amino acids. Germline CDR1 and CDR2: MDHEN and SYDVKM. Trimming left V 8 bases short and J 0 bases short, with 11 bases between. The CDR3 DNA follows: TGTGCCAGCGGAGGGACAGCCTCTGGGGCCAACGTCCTGACTTTC. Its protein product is CASGGTASGANVLTF.

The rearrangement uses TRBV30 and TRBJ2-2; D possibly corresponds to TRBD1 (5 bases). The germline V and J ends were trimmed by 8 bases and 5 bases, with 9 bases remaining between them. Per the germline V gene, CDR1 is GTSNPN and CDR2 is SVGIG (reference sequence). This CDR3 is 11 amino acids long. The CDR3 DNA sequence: TGTGCCGGGGCAGTAACCGGGGAGCTGTTTTTT. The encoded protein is CAGAVTGELFF. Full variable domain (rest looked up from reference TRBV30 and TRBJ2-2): SQTIHQWPATLVQPVGSPLSLECTVEGTSNPNLYWYRQAAGRGLQLLFYSVGIGQISSEVPQNLSASRPQDRQFILSSKKLLLSDSGFYLCAGAVTGELFFGEGSRLTVL.